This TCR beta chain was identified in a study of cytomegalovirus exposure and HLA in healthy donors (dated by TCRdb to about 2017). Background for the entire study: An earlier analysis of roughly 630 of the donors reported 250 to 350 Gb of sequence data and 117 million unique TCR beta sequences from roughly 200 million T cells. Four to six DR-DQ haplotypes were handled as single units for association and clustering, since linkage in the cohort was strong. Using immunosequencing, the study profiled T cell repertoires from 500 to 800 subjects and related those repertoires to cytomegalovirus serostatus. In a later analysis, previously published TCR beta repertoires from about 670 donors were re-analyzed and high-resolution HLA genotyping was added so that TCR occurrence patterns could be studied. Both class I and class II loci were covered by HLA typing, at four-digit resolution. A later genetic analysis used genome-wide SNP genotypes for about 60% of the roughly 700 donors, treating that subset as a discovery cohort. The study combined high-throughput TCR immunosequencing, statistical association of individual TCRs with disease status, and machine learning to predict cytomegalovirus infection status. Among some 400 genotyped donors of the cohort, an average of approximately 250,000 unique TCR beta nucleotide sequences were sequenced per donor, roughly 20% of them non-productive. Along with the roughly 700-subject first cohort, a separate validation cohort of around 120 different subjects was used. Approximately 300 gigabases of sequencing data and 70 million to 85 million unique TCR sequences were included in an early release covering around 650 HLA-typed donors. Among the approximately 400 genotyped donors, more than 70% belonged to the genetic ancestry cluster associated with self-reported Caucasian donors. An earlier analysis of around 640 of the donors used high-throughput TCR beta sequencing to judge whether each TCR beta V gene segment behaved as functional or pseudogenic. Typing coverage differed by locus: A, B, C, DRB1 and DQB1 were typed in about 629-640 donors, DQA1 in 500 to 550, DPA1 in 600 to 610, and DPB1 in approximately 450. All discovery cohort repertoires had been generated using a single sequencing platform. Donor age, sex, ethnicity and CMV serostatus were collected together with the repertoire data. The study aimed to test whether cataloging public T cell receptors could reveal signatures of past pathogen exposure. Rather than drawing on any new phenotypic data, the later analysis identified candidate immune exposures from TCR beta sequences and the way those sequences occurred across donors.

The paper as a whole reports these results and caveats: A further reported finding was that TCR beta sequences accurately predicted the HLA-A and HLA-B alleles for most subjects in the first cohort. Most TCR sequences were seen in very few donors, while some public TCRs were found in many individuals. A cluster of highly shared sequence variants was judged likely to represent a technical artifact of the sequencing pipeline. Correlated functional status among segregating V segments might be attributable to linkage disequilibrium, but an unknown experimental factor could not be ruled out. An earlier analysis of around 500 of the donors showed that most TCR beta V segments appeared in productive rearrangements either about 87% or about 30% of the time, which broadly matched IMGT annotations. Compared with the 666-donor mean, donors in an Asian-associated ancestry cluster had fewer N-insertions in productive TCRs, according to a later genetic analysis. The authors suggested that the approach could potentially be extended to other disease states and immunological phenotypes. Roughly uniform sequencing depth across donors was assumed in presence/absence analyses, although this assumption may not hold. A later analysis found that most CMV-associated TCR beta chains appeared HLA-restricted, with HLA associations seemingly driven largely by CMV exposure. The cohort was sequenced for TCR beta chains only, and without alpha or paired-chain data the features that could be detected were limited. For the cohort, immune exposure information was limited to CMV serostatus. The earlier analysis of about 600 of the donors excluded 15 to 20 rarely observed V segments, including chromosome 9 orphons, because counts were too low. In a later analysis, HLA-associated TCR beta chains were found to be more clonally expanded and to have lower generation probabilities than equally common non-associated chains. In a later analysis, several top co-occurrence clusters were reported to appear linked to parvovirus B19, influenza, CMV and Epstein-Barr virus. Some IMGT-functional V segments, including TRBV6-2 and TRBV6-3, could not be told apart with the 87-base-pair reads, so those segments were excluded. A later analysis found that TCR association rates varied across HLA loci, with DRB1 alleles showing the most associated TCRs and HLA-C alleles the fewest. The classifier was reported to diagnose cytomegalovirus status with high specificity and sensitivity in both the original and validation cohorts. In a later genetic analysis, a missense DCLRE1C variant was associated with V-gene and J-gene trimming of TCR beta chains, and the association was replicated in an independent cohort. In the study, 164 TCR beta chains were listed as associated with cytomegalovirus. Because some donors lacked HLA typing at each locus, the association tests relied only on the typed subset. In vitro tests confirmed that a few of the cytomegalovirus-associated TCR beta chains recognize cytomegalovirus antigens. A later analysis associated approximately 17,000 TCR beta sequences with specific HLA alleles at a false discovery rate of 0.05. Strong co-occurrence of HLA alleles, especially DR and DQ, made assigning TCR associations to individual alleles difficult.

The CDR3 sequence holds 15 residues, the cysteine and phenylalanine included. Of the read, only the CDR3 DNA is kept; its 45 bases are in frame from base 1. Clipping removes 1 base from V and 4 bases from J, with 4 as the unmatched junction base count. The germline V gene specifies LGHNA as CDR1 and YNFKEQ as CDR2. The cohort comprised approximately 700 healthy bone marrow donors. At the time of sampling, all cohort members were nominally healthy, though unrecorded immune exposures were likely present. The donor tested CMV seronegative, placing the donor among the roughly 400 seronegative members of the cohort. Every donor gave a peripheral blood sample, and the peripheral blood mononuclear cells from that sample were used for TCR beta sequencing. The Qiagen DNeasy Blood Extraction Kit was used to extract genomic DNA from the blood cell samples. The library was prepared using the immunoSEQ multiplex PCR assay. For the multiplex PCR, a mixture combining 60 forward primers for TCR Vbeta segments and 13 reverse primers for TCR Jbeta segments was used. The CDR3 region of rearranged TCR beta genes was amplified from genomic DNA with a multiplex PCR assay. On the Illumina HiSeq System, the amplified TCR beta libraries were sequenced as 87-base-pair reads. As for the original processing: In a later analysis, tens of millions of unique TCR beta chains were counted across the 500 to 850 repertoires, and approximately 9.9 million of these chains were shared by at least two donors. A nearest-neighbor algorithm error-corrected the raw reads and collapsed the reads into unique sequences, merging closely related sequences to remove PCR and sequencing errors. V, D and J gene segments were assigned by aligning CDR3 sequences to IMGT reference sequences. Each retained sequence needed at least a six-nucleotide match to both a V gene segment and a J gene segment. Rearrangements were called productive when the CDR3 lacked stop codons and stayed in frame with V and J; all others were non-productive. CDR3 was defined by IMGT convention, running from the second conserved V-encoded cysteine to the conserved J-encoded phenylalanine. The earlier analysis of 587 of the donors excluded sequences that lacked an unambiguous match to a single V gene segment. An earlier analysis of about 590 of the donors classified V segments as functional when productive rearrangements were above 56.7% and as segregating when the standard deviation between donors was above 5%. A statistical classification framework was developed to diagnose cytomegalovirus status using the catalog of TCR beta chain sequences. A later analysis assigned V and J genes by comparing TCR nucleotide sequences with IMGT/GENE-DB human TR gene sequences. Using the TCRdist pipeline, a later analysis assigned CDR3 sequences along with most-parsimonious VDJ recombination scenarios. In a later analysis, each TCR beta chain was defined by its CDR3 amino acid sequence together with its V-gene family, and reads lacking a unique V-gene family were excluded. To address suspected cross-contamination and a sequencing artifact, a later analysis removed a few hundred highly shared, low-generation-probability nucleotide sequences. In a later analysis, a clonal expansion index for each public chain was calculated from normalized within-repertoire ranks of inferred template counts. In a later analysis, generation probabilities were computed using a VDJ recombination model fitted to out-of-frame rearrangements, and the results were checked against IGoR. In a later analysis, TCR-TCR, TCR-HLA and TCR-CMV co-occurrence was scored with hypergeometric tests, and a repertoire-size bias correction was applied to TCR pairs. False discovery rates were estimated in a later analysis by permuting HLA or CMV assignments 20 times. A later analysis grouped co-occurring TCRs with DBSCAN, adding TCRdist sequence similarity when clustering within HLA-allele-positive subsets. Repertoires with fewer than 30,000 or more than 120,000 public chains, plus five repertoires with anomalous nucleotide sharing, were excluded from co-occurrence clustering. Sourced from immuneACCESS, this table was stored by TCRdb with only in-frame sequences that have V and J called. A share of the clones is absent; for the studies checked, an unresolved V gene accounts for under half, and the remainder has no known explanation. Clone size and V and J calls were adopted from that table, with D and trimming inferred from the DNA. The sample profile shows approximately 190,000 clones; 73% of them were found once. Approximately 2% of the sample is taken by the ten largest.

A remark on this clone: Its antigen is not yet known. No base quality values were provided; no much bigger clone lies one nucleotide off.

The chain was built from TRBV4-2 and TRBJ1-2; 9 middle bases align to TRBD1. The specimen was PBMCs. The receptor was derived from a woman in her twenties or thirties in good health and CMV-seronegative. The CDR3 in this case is CASSQGTGAPYGYTF. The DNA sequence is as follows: TGTGCCAGCAGCCAAGGGACAGGGGCCCCCTATGGCTACACCTTC.